This TCR beta chain originates from a study of breast tumors, draining lymph nodes, adjacent tissues. The table lists this clonotype with many counts. Germline V gene lookup returns CDR1 SGHRS and CDR2 YFSETQ. Trimming cost V 1 base and J 4 bases; bases outside gene matches: 3. The CDR3 has 14 residues. The lymph nodes were axillary draining lymph nodes from breast cancer patients. TCRdb recomputed calls from the multiplex PCR reads with MiXCR, one row per CDR3 protein. The data show about 150,000 distinct CDR3 sequences, approximately 32% seen once. Sequencing used axillary lymph node tissue. The chain is built from TRBV5-1 and TRBJ1-2; 8 bases fit TRBD1. The sequence was obtained from a female donor with breast cancer. Some clones in this sample may be carry-over from other donors' samples. For the CDR3, the DNA is TGCGCCAGCAGCTTGACAGGGGGGCTCTATGGCTACACCTTC. Its protein is CASSLTGGLYGYTF.